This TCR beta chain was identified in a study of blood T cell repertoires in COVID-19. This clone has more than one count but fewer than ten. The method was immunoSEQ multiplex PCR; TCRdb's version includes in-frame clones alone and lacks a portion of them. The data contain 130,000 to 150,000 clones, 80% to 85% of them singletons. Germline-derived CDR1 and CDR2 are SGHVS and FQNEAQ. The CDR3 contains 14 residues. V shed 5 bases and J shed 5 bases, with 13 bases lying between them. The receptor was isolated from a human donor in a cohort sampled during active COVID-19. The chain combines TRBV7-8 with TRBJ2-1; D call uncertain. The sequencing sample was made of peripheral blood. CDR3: CASSHKETDNEQFF. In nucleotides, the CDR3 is TGTGCCAGCAGCCATAAAGAGACTGACAATGAGCAGTTCTTC.